The sequence of this TCR beta chain was determined in a study of cytomegalovirus exposure and HLA in healthy donors. Study at large: Genetic ancestry analysis placed under 90% of the roughly 400 donors that were genotyped in the Caucasian-associated cluster. Whole-study results and caveats: Cytomegalovirus-associated TCR beta chains were listed, numbering approximately 150.

Primers included in the PCR were 60 Vbeta and 13 Jbeta primers. TCRdb keeps only in-frame clones here, not all; method: immunoSEQ multiplex PCR. The data show some 98,000 clones, approximately 70% seen once. About this clone itself: Its antigen is undetermined.

V was shortened by 0 bases and J by 5 bases, with 14 bases between the two germline ends. The CDR3 extends over 16 amino acids. CDR1 and CDR2 from the germline V gene are KGHSH and LQKENI. The genes are TRBV18 and TRBJ1-3; TRBD1 is a possible D gene (5 bases). The specimen was PBMCs. This receptor was taken from a man in his fifties or sixties in good health and CMV-seronegative. The CDR3: CASSPPSFPGRNTIYF. The CDR3 DNA reads as TGTGCCAGCTCACCACCCTCCTTCCCAGGGAGAAACACCATATATTTT.